This T cell receptor (beta chain) was captured in a study of metastatic and nonmetastatic thyroid tumors (TCRdb year 2020). Context from the whole study: Repertoires from peripheral blood and from tumor or nodule tissue samples of malignant and benign thyroid patients were compared.

No patient had received any treatment before thyroid surgery. Patient clinical samples collected from about 2012 to 2018 were retrospectively analysed using T-cell receptor beta sequencing. For this clone: Its recognized antigen is unknown. The input lacks base qualities; no much larger clone sits a single base away.

To prepare the library, PCR was applied. Sequencing was carried out with an Illumina HiSeq 4000. High-throughput sequencing was used to profile the CDR3 region of the TCR beta-chain in every patient. Processing in the source paper ran as follows. Drawing on CDR3 differences between clinicopathological groups, the researchers built a classifier meant to tell apart patients with distant-metastatic papillary thyroid cancer. To measure repertoire diversity the researchers used the Shannon index, while the Morisita-Horn index served to gauge how similar the tumor and blood repertoires were. Using fastp at Q25 and MiXCR, TCRdb reprocessed the public reads and kept productive beta chains. These V and J calls are TCRdb output, not the study's own analysis. The sample records about 6,400 clones, roughly a third of which are singletons. The top ten clonotypes cover over 20% of the sample. Paper-wide results and their limitations: TCR beta diversity was reported as significantly higher in malignant tumors than in benign nodules, in both blood and tumor samples.

Measured from the cysteine to the phenylalanine, the CDR3 is 15 residues long. Only the CDR3 part of the read is kept: 45 bases, read in frame from the first base. The V and J ends are trimmed by 1 base and 7 bases, leaving 16 bases between them. Sequences SGHTA (CDR1) and FQGNSA (CDR2) are obtained from the germline V gene. The receptor's source is a female donor with papillary thyroid cancer or a benign thyroid nodule (not recorded which). Some clones in this sample may be carry-over from other donors' samples. The sample comprised tumor tissue. This sequence uses TRBV7-2 and TRBJ1-2, with the D gene call left open. The CDR3 corresponds to CASSLVASPRGGYTF. The nucleotide sequence is TGTGCCAGCAGCTTAGTGGCGAGCCCCCGGGGTGGCTACACCTTC.